The 8 T cell receptor beta chains reported below all come from one sample, sequenced in a study of beta chain features in type 1 diabetes. The whole isolated RNA underwent reverse transcription, so sequencing captured expressed TCRB transcripts. The method was immunoSEQ multiplex PCR; TCRdb's version includes in-frame clones alone and lacks a portion of them. Of almost 350,000 clones detected, around a fifth appear once; the ten largest clones hold around 0.04%. Sequencing was performed on naive CD4+ T cells from blood. The receptors were gathered from a woman aged 18-30 years in good health.

V usage is TRBV5-1 and J usage is TRBJ1-2, with 7 positions matching TRBD1. This CDR3 comprises 17 residues. Unmatched junction bases numbered 16, after V lost 6 bases and J lost 2 bases. Germline V gives CDR1 SGHRS, CDR2 YFSETQ. The CDR3 protein is CASNTGQAPRWNYGYTF. Written as DNA, the CDR3 is TGCGCCAGCAACACCGGACAGGCCCCCAGATGGAACTATGGCTACACCTTC.

The genes are TRBV5-4 and TRBJ2-1, with 7 nucleotides matching TRBD1. CDR1 and CDR2 from the germline V gene are SGHNT and YYREEE (reference sequence). This CDR3 comprises 15 residues. Trimming removed 0 bases from V and 6 bases from J; junction bases left unmatched: 6. CDR3 sequence reads: CASSLVSAGGNEQFF. DNA for the CDR3: TGTGCCAGCAGCTTGGTATCTGCAGGGGGCAATGAGCAGTTCTTC.

The J gene is TRBJ2-7, the V gene TRBV7-2, with a weak D call TRBD2 (6 bases). The CDR3 extends over 13 amino acids. The germline CDR1 and CDR2 sequences are SGHTA and FQGNSA. Between the trimmed V and J ends, which lost 8 bases and 2 bases, there was a span of 13 bases. The DNA of the CDR3 is TGTGCCAGCGGGCGGGGAGCGGCCTACGAGCAGTACTTC. It translates to CASGRGAAYEQYF.

The genes are TRBV7-2 and TRBJ2-7; 9 positions agree with TRBD2. CDR1 and CDR2 (germline): SGHTA, FQGNSA. The CDR3 runs 15 residues. J lost 2 bases, V lost 4 bases, and 6 bases had no gene match. The CDR3 DNA reads TGTGCCAGCAGCTCTCGGCTAGCGGGGACCTACGAGCAGTACTTC. Translated: CASSSRLAGTYEQYF.

The rearrangement joins TRBV4-1 to TRBJ1-2; TRBD1 agrees at 8 bases. The CDR3 runs 17 residues. Germline values: CDR1 MGHRA, CDR2 YSYEKL. V lost 0 bases and J lost 3; bases outside the gene matches: 9. CDR3 DNA sequence: TGCGCCAGCAGCCAAGATCCCCAGGGGGCCTGGGACTATGGCTACACCTTC. As protein: CASSQDPQGAWDYGYTF.

The V gene is TRBV15, the J gene TRBJ2-2; the D is unclear. Germline values: CDR1 LNHNV, CDR2 YYDKDF (reference sequence). This CDR3 region has 13 residues. The V and J ends lost 7 bases and 4 bases respectively, with 10 bases between them. The CDR3 coding sequence is TGTGCCACCAAGTACGGTGGCACCGGGGAGCTGTTTTTT. Amino acid sequence: CATKYGGTGELFF.

This clone was seen a handful of times. This rearrangement joins TRBV25-1 to TRBJ2-3, with 11 bases matching TRBD1. The J segment lost 4 bases and the V segment lost 6 bases, leaving 3 bases of the junction unmatched. Per the germline V gene, CDR1 is MGHDK and CDR2 is SYGVNS. The CDR3 extends over 14 amino acids. The CDR3 DNA is TGTGCCAGCAGCCCGGGACAGGGGGCAGATACGCAGTATTTT. This encodes CASSPGQGADTQYF.

In this sample, this clone turned up a few times. Here the CDR3 DNA reads TGTGCCAGCAGCCCCGCGGAAGACACCATATATTTT. Encoded protein: CASSPAEDTIYF. The chain employs TRBV9 and TRBJ1-3; D call uncertain. This CDR3 has 12 amino acids. Germline CDR1 is SGDLS and CDR2 is YYNGEE. The V and J ends lost 4 bases and 8 bases respectively, with 10 bases between them.